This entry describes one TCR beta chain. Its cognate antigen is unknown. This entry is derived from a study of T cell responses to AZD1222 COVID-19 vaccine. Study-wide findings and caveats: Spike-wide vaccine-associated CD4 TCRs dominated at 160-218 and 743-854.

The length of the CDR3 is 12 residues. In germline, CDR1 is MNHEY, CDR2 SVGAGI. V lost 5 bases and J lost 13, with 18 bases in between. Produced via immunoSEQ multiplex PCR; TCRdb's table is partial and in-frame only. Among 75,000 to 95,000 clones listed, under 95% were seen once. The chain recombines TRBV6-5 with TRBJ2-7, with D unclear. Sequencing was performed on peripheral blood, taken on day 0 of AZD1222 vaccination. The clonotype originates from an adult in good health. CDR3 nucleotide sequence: TGTGCCAGCAGTCCCCCCGGGCCAAGAGTATACTTC. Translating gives CASSPPGPRVYF.